The clone carrying this TCR beta chain was seen repeatedly, ten times or more. The antigen is unknown. CDR1 LNHDA and CDR2 SQIVND come from the germline V gene (reference sequence). This CDR3 has 13 amino acids. Trimming pared 7 bases from V and 9 bases from J, leaving 16 bases between. Researchers made TCR cDNA using 5'RACE template switching, and this step added a universal primer site and UMIs. TCRdb itself ran the 5' RACE reads through MiXCR, one entry per CDR3 protein. The sample contains around 530,000 distinct CDR3 sequences, about 15% of which appear only once. The data were obtained in a study of T cells after yellow fever vaccination. Notes on the study in general: Reappearing after the booster were most of the clones from primary vaccination (about 96% CD4, about 87% CD8). Repertoires obtained by FACS sorting could include abundant clonotypes that entered as contaminants from the bulk population.

This receptor was identified in a man aged 18 to 29 who received the YFV17D yellow fever vaccine. Sequenced material: PBMCs, taken about 5 days after the first yellow fever vaccination. The chain carries TRBV19 and TRBJ1-5, with a tentative D call TRBD1 (5 bases). The CDR3 is CASTMAGVRPQHF. Written as DNA, the CDR3 is TGTGCCAGTACCATGGCGGGGGTCCGGCCCCAGCATTTT.